The sample holds a few counts of the clone carrying this T cell receptor (beta chain). Its antigen is unknown. These data belong to a study of response to subunit inactivated influenza vaccine. Trimming took off 1 base at V and 6 bases at J, with 12 bases between the two ends. The CDR3 loop spans 15 amino acids. CDR1 and CDR2 (germline): LGHNA, YNFKEQ. TCRdb analysed the RT-PCR reads with MiXCR anew, one entry per CDR3 protein. The sample contains about 620,000 distinct CDR3 sequences, approximately 12% of which appear only once. General observations from the study: Authors proposed each seasonal influenza vaccination draws in few new T cells.

Here the sequenced sample was PBMCs from blood, taken on the day of vaccination. The genes are TRBV4-2 and TRBJ2-2, with D possibly called TRBD1 or TRBD2 (5 bases each). The TCR originated in a man aged 50 to 60 who received an inactivated influenza vaccine. The CDR3 DNA sequence: TGTGCCAGCAGCCAAGTACACGGGGACCCCGGGGAGCTGTTTTTT. This codes for CASSQVHGDPGELFF.